The 21 T cell receptor beta chains below were found in one sample sequenced in a study of blood T cells in healthy people across ages. Combining a sample-barcoded 5' primer with a J-beta primer mix, a second PCR ran for 7 to 11 cycles. TCRdb called the 5' RACE reads again in MiXCR, with one record for every CDR3 protein. The data show about a million distinct CDR3 sequences, with roughly half seen just once and about 22% held by the top ten. The sequencing input was blood. These receptors originate from a woman aged 60-70 years in good health.

This rearrangement joins TRBV25-1 to TRBJ1-5, with 7 bases aligning to TRBD1. The V gene end was trimmed by 2 bases and the J gene end by 4 bases; junction bases not matched to a gene: 5. The CDR3 has 15 amino acids. Germline CDR1 is MGHDK and CDR2 is SYGVNS. DNA of the CDR3: TGTGCCAGCAGTGAAGGTCCAGGGGGGAATCAGCCCCAGCATTTT. Translating gives CASSEGPGGNQPQHF.

The chain employs TRBV3-1 and TRBJ2-6; a weak D match, TRBD1 (6 bases). The germline V and J ends were trimmed by 0 bases and 0 bases, with 9 bases remaining between them. Per germline, CDR1 LGHDT and CDR2 YNNKEL (reference sequence). The CDR3 loop spans 17 amino acids. CDR3 sequence (DNA): TGTGCCAGCAGCCAAGATGCCAGGGGCTCTGGGGCCAACGTCCTGACTTTC. Residues: CASSQDARGSGANVLTF.

In this sample, this clonotype turned up a few times. The gene calls are TRBV5-1 and TRBJ2-1, with D unclear. The germline V gene encodes CDR1 SGHRS and CDR2 YFSETQ. The V gene lost 5 bases and the J gene lost 7 bases, with 10 bases spanning the gap. This CDR3 has 12 amino acids. The CDR3 spells CASSQGWNEQFF. The CDR3 bases are TGCGCCAGCAGTCAAGGCTGGAATGAGCAGTTCTTC.

The chain carries TRBV6-5 and TRBJ1-5; 10 bases are shared with TRBD1. J gave up 3 bases and V 2 bases, and 1 base lay outside the gene matches. The CDR3 extends over 15 amino acids. From germline, CDR1 is MNHEY and CDR2 SVGAGI. The CDR3 protein is CASSYDRGPNQPQHF. CDR3 nucleotides: TGTGCCAGCAGTTACGACAGGGGGCCCAATCAGCCCCAGCATTTT.

This clonotype was counted a few times. V usage is TRBV20-1 and J usage is TRBJ2-7; D gene ambiguous. V lost 0 bases and J 4 bases, leaving 13 bases between the germline ends. Per the germline V gene, CDR1 is DFQATT and CDR2 is SNEGSKA (reference sequence). CDR3 size: 14 residues. CDR3: CSARDPRVRYEQYF. CDR3 nucleotides: TGCAGTGCTAGAGACCCTAGGGTTAGATACGAGCAGTACTTC.

The rearrangement uses TRBV12-3 or TRBV12-4 and TRBJ2-1, with D maybe TRBD2 (6 bases). V was shortened by 4 bases and J by 9 bases, with 10 bases between the two germline ends. The CDR3 extends over 12 amino acids. The CDR3 loop reads CASSSPAGEQFF. In DNA, the CDR3 is TGTGCCAGCAGTTCACCAGCGGGTGAGCAGTTCTTC.

The V and J genes are TRBV20-1 and TRBJ2-5; 10 bases line up with TRBD2. V was pared by 3 bases and J by 4 bases, with 8 bases of the junction left unmatched. Per the germline V gene, CDR1 is DFQATT and CDR2 is SNEGSKA (reference sequence). The CDR3 covers 15 residues. CDR3 region: CSASSASGGRETQYF. In nucleotides, the CDR3 is TGCAGTGCTAGTAGTGCTAGCGGGGGAAGAGAGACCCAGTACTTC.

This rearrangement joins TRBV7-9 to TRBJ2-5; D assignment may be TRBD1 or TRBD2 (7 bases each). There are 16 residues in the CDR3. V lost 6 bases and J 1 base, leaving 18 bases between the germline ends. Germline V gene data show CDR1 as SEHNR and CDR2 as FQNEAQ (reference sequence). The DNA of the CDR3 is TGTGCCAGCAGTTATACAGGGGACTACTTCCAAGAGACCCAGTACTTC. It encodes CASSYTGDYFQETQYF.

V gene TRBV27 combines with J gene TRBJ1-6; no reliable D call. Trimming pared 7 bases from V and 10 bases from J, leaving 14 bases between. CDR1 is MNHEY and CDR2 is SMNVEV in the germline V gene (reference sequence). The CDR3 is made up of 13 amino acids. CDR3: CASTEGWLSPLHF. CDR3 sequence (DNA): TGTGCCAGCACCGAAGGGTGGTTGTCACCCCTCCACTTT.

J is TRBJ2-5 and V is TRBV24-1; maybe TRBD2 (5 bases). Trimming removed 4 bases at V and 2 bases at J, with 10 bases between. Germline V lookup: CDR1 KGHDR, CDR2 SFDVKD. The CDR3 sequence is 14 residues long. CDR3: CATSETDWQETQYF. CDR3 DNA: TGTGCCACCAGTGAAACGGACTGGCAAGAGACCCAGTACTTC.

This clonotype was seen only a few times. V usage is TRBV5-1 and J usage is TRBJ1-1; D uncertain. Between the trimmed V and J ends, which lost 4 bases and 3 bases, there was a span of 16 bases. CDR1 SGHRS and CDR2 YFSETQ come from the germline V gene. This CDR3 is 15 amino acids long. CDR3 coding DNA: TGCGCCAGCAGCAGAAGGACTGTGAGGGACACTGAAGCTTTCTTT. As protein: CASSRRTVRDTEAFF. Complete variable domain (other parts from reference TRBV5-1 and TRBJ1-1): KAGVTQTPRYLIKTRGQQVTLSCSPISGHRSVSWYQQTPGQGLQFLFEYFSETQRNKGNFPGRFSGRQFSNSRSEMNVSTLELGDSALYLCASSRRTVRDTEAFFGQGTRLTVV.

This chain connects TRBV10-2 to TRBJ2-5, with D maybe TRBD2 (6 bases). Per the germline V gene, CDR1 is WSHSY and CDR2 is SAAADI. V gave up 6 bases and J gave up 5 bases, with 16 bases separating them. The CDR3 covers 14 residues. The CDR3 region has the DNA TGCGCCAGCAGAGGTAGCGGACCTGGGGAGACCCAGTACTTC. Residues: CASRGSGPGETQYF.

This chain links TRBV6-1 with TRBJ2-1; tentatively, D is TRBD1 (5 bases). V was shortened by 5 bases and J by 4 bases, with 12 bases between the two germline ends. Germline V gene sequence: CDR1 MNHNS, CDR2 SASEGT. This CDR3 region has 14 residues. CDR3 in DNA: TGTGCCAGCAGTAGACAGCAGATGTACAATGAGCAGTTCTTC. Residues: CASSRQQMYNEQFF.

The CDR3 protein is CASSLVAQPQHF. CDR3 coding DNA: TGTGCCAGCAGTTTAGTCGCGCAGCCCCAGCATTTT. The V gene is TRBV12-3 or TRBV12-4, the J gene TRBJ1-5; D unresolved. The CDR3 is made up of 12 amino acids. V was pared by 1 base and J by 7 bases, with 5 bases between.

This rearrangement joins TRBV10-3 to TRBJ2-3; D could derive from TRBD1 or TRBD2 (5 bases each). The CDR3 has 12 residues. Trimming removed 0 bases at V and 14 bases at J, with 12 bases between. Germline-derived CDR1 and CDR2 are ENHRY and SYGVKD. Here the CDR3 DNA reads TGTGCCATCAGTGAGTCAGGAGAGGGGCGGTATTTT. Encoded protein: CAISESGEGRYF.

Worth noting for this clonotype: One end of the junction does not line up with germline, which may come from a read error. The chain carries TRBV12-3 or TRBV12-4 and TRBJ2-6, with D hard to call. This CDR3 spans 14 amino acids. The CDR3 protein is CACSPDSGANVLTF. CDR3 nucleotides: TGTGCCTGCAGCCCAGACTCTGGGGCCAACGTCCTGACTTTC.

The V call is TRBV15, the J call TRBJ2-2, with D perhaps given as TRBD1 or TRBD2 (5 bases each). The V gene lost 3 bases and the J gene lost 5 bases, with 16 bases spanning the gap. CDR3 length equals 16 residues. Germline CDR1 LNHNV, CDR2 YYDKDF (reference sequence). In DNA, the CDR3 is TGTGCCACCAGCAGGGGACGAAAAGGGAATACCGGGGAGCTGTTTTTT. Translating it yields CATSRGRKGNTGELFF.

This clonotype was seen a few times. This chain joins TRBV4-2 and TRBJ2-5; 10 bases align to TRBD2. The CDR3 is made up of 18 amino acids. Losses at the gene ends were 4 bases for V and 4 bases for J; bases not matched to a gene: 15. The germline V gene encodes CDR1 LGHNA and CDR2 YNFKEQ. The CDR3 DNA reads TGTGCCAGCAGCCGGAAAGAGGTGCGGCTAGCGGGAGCAGAGACCCAGTACTTC. Translation: CASSRKEVRLAGAETQYF.

The rearrangement joins TRBV28 to TRBJ2-5, with 8 bases that match TRBD2. V trimming: 5 bases; J trimming: 11 bases; junction bases outside the gene matches: 19. Germline lookup yields CDR1 MDHEN and CDR2 SYDVKM. The CDR3 has 16 residues. CDR3 DNA sequence: TGTGCCAGCAGTCCGCTCAGGAGCGGGAGACGCAATGAGCAGTACTTC. Amino acids: CASSPLRSGRRNEQYF.

CDR3 DNA: TGTGCCGCCCGGAGGACAGGAGGATACGAGCAGTACTTC. It codes for CAARRTGGYEQYF. This sequence joins TRBV6-2 or TRBV6-3 and TRBJ2-7, with TRBD1 matching 7 bases. CDR3 length: 13 residues. Trimming removed 11 bases from V and 4 bases from J; junction bases left unmatched: 11. Germline V gene data show CDR1 as MNHEY and CDR2 as SVGEGT.

This clonotype was recorded at least ten times. This chain uses TRBV13 with TRBJ2-3; D is ambiguous. V lost 3 bases, J lost 0 bases, and 10 bases lay in between. This CDR3 is built from 15 residues. Germline-derived CDR1 and CDR2 are PRHDT and FYEKMQ (reference sequence). The CDR3 here is CASSLRRGSTDTQYF. The CDR3 bases are TGTGCCAGCAGCTTGCGGCGCGGAAGCACAGATACGCAGTATTTT.